The 26 T cell receptor beta chains below come from one sample, sequenced in a study of T cells after yellow fever vaccination. TCRdb re-called the 5' RACE reads with MiXCR, one entry per CDR3 protein. The sample gives approximately 510,000 distinct CDR3 sequences, about a fifth of which show up once; about 17% is in the top ten. The sequenced sample was PBMCs, obtained about 20 days after the first yellow fever vaccination. The receptors here all came from a man aged 18 to 35 who received the YFV17D yellow fever vaccine.

J is TRBJ2-2 and V is TRBV20-1, with 7 positions matching TRBD1. The CDR3 extends over 13 amino acids. Germline CDR1 reads DFQATT; CDR2 reads SNEGSKA (reference sequence). The V segment lost 7 bases and the J segment 1 base; nucleotides outside the gene matches: 3. CDR3 sequence reads: CSVRQGNTGELFF. In DNA form, the CDR3 reads TGCAGTGTTCGACAGGGGAACACCGGGGAGCTGTTTTTT.

The chain couples TRBV6-1 to TRBJ1-1, with TRBD1 matching 10 bases. Germline assignment: CDR1 MNHNS and CDR2 SASEGT. V was clipped by 6 bases and J by 11 bases; unmatched bases: 12. CDR3 length equals 14 residues. This chain's CDR3 is CASSRKDRGPKAFF. In DNA form, the CDR3 reads TGTGCCAGCAGCCGCAAAGACAGGGGGCCGAAGGCTTTCTTT.

This clonotype was recorded a few times. The chain has TRBV5-1 and TRBJ1-2; the D gene is possibly TRBD1 (5 bases). CDR3 length: 13 residues. V lost 7 bases and J lost 2, with 12 bases in between. Germline loops: CDR1 SGHRS, CDR2 YFSETQ. The CDR3 loop is CASAMTANYGYTF. The CDR3 DNA reads as TGCGCCAGCGCAATGACAGCAAACTATGGCTACACCTTC.

The rearrangement links TRBV4-3 to TRBJ2-5; D possibly matches TRBD1 or TRBD2 (5 bases each). This CDR3 region has 16 residues. V was clipped by 3 bases and J by 1 base, with 15 bases between them. CDR1 is LGHNA and CDR2 is YSLEER in the germline V gene. The CDR3 sequence: CASSQGVGPSQETQYF. CDR3 nucleotides: TGCGCCAGCAGCCAGGGGGTTGGACCTAGCCAAGAGACCCAGTACTTC.

This clonotype was recorded a few times. The V call is TRBV15, the J call TRBJ2-6; 13 positions match TRBD2. The CDR3 is 19 residues long. J was trimmed by 0 bases and V by 3 bases; bases with no gene match: 5. Germline CDR1 reads LNHNV; CDR2 reads YYDKDF (reference sequence). This CDR3 reads CATSSRTSGGRSGANVLTF. The CDR3 DNA is TGTGCCACCAGCAGTCGGACTAGCGGGGGCCGCTCTGGGGCCAACGTCCTGACTTTC.

V gene TRBV12-3 or TRBV12-4 combines with J gene TRBJ1-2, with a weak D call TRBD1 (6 bases). V was cut by 7 bases and J by 8 bases, with 17 bases left in between. The length of the CDR3 is 13 residues. The CDR3 here is CASTPPGARGYTF. CDR3 sequence (DNA): TGTGCCAGCACTCCCCCGGGGGCGCGAGGCTACACCTTC.

This clonotype was counted between two and nine times. CDR3 sequence: CASSLAAVTEAFF. For the CDR3, the DNA is TGTGCCAGCAGTTTAGCAGCGGTCACTGAAGCTTTCTTT. This chain joins TRBV12-3 or TRBV12-4 and TRBJ1-1; no clear D gene. This CDR3 has 13 amino acids. Trimming stripped 0 bases from V and 4 bases from J, with 6 bases between.

This clonotype was observed a handful of times. The DNA for the CDR3 is TGCGCCAGCAGCTACTCACGCGTCGGACAGGTTGCAACTAATGAAAAACTGTTTTTT. This encodes CASSYSRVGQVATNEKLFF. The chain joins TRBV4-1 to TRBJ1-4; TRBD1 matches at 7 bases. The CDR3 loop spans 19 amino acids. V lost 5 bases, J lost 0 bases, and 15 bases stayed unmatched. The germline V gene encodes CDR1 MGHRA and CDR2 YSYEKL.

This clonotype occurred a few times. The chain employs TRBV20-1 and TRBJ1-6; 7 nucleotides agree with TRBD1. With V trimmed by 1 base and J by 4 bases, 7 bases remained unmatched. Germline V lookup: CDR1 DFQATT, CDR2 SNEGSKA (reference sequence). The CDR3 runs 16 residues. CDR3 amino acids: CSARGGQETYNSPLHF. The CDR3 bases are TGCAGTGCTAGAGGCGGACAGGAAACTTATAATTCACCCCTCCACTTT.

The chain carries TRBV11-2 and TRBJ2-7; D is ambiguous. V shed 3 bases and J shed 3 bases, with 9 bases lying between them. Per the germline V gene, CDR1 is SGHAT and CDR2 is FQNNGV. The CDR3 runs 13 residues. The CDR3 coding sequence is TGTGCCAGCAGCTTGACAATTGGCTACGAGCAGTACTTC. Protein sequence: CASSLTIGYEQYF.

This clonotype was seen a few times. This chain uses TRBV3-1 with TRBJ1-2; 9 bases match TRBD1. The CDR3 runs to 15 residues. J gave up 3 bases and V 1 base, and 3 bases lay outside the gene matches. In germline, CDR1 is LGHDT, CDR2 YNNKEL (reference sequence). The CDR3 nucleotides are TGTGCCAGCAGCCAAGGGACAGGGGTTTACTATGGCTACACCTTC. Protein sequence: CASSQGTGVYYGYTF.

The chain joins TRBV27 to TRBJ2-7, with TRBD1 as a possible D gene (6 bases). The length of the CDR3 is 15 residues. The V end was cut by 0 bases, the J end by 1 base, with 10 bases between. Per germline, CDR1 MNHEY and CDR2 SMNVEV (reference sequence). This chain's CDR3 is CASSLSQGPSYEQYV. Here the CDR3 DNA reads TGTGCCAGCAGTTTATCGCAGGGGCCATCCTACGAGCAGTACGTC.

The rearrangement links TRBV4-3 to TRBJ1-4; D is perhaps TRBD1 (5 bases). Germline loops: CDR1 LGHNA, CDR2 YSLEER. V lost 1 base and J 4 bases, leaving 10 bases between the germline ends. This CDR3 has 15 amino acids. The CDR3 bases are TGCGCCAGCAGCCAAGTGGTAGGGGTTAATGAAAAACTGTTTTTT. Residues: CASSQVVGVNEKLFF.

This clonotype came up a few times. The rearrangement joins TRBV12-3 or TRBV12-4 to TRBJ2-7; 7 nucleotides align to TRBD1. The CDR3 length is 16 residues. V gave up 5 bases and J gave up 0 bases; unmatched junction bases: 10. The CDR3 is CASSPEPGQSSYEQYF. CDR3 in DNA: TGTGCCAGCAGTCCAGAACCGGGACAGAGCTCCTACGAGCAGTACTTC.

V gene TRBV20-1 combines with J gene TRBJ2-7, with D possibly being TRBD2 (7 bases). In germline, CDR1 is DFQATT, CDR2 SNEGSKA (reference sequence). There are 16 residues in the CDR3. Trimming left V 4 bases short and J 0 bases short, with 19 bases between. CDR3 protein: CSANLAGASSSYEQYV. Written as DNA, the CDR3 is TGCAGTGCTAACCTGGCGGGGGCCTCTAGCTCCTACGAGCAGTACGTC.

This clonotype came up a few times. This chain uses TRBV5-4 with TRBJ2-7; 8 bases align to TRBD1. Unmatched junction bases numbered 5, after V lost 0 bases and J lost 6 bases. Germline V gene sequence: CDR1 SGHNT, CDR2 YYREEE (reference sequence). This CDR3 has 14 residues. CDR3: CASSLGQGAVEQYF. The DNA of the CDR3 is TGTGCCAGCAGCTTGGGCCAGGGGGCGGTCGAGCAGTACTTC. Drawing the rest from reference TRBV5-4 and TRBJ2-7, the complete variable domain is ETGVTQSPTHLIKTRGQQVTLRCSSQSGHNTVSWYQQALGQGPQFIFQYYREEENGRGNFPPRFSGLQFPNYSSELNVNALELDDSALYLCASSLGQGAVEQYFGPGTRLTVT.

This sequence joins TRBV7-9 and TRBJ2-5, with a weak D call TRBD1 (6 bases). Trimming pared 3 bases from V and 4 bases from J, leaving 18 bases between. The CDR3 contains 16 residues. CDR1 SEHNR and CDR2 FQNEAQ come from the germline V gene (reference sequence). CDR3 in amino acids: CASSLGAGLGGETQYF. DNA of the CDR3: TGTGCCAGCAGCTTGGGGGCAGGCCTGGGTGGAGAGACCCAGTACTTC. Variable domain in full (rest from reference TRBV7-9 and TRBJ2-5): DTGVSQNPRHKITKRGQNVTFRCDPISEHNRLYWYRQTLGQGPEFLTYFQNEAQLEKSRLLSDRFSAERPKGSFSTLEIQRTEQGDSAMYLCASSLGAGLGGETQYFGPGTRLLVL.

The genes are TRBV6-1 and TRBJ1-4, with 7 bases matching TRBD1. The CDR3 sequence is 14 residues long. With V trimmed by 5 bases and J by 11 bases, 11 bases remained unmatched. Germline CDR1 MNHNS, CDR2 SASEGT. The CDR3 DNA follows: TGTGCCAGCAGTCGACTGACAGGGTTTGGGAAACTGTTTTTT. This gives the protein CASSRLTGFGKLFF.

The CDR3 spells CASRYSGAPRETQYF. The DNA of the CDR3 is TGTGCCAGCAGATATAGCGGGGCTCCCCGGGAGACCCAGTACTTC. The V call is TRBV6-5, the J call TRBJ2-5; 8 nucleotides align to TRBD2. CDR1 and CDR2 from the germline V gene are MNHEY and SVGAGI. This CDR3 comprises 15 residues. V gave up 6 bases and J gave up 5 bases; unmatched junction bases: 11.

This chain uses TRBV12-5 with TRBJ2-2; perhaps D is TRBD1 or TRBD2 (6 bases each). Trimming removed 8 bases from V and 10 bases from J, with 11 bases in between. The CDR3 runs 11 residues. The germline gives CDR1 LGHNT, CDR2 FRNRAP. The CDR3 region has the DNA TGTGCTAGTAGGGGGGATAAGGAGCTGTTTTTT. Protein product: CASRGDKELFF.

On this clonotype itself: At one end the junction does not follow the germline gene, possibly because of a read error. The rearrangement joins TRBV3-1 to TRBJ2-2, with a tentative D call TRBD2 (5 bases). Germline V CDR1 and CDR2: LGHDT, YNNKEL (reference sequence). The CDR3 consists of 14 residues. The CDR3 reads CASSPSVGSGELLF. In DNA form, the CDR3 reads TGTGCCAGCAGCCCGTCCGTGGGGTCCGGGGAGCTGCTTTTT.

This clonotype was seen a handful of times. The V call is TRBV27, the J call TRBJ2-7; a possible D gene is TRBD1 (6 bases). This CDR3 is 14 amino acids long. Germline assignment: CDR1 MNHEY and CDR2 SMNVEV (reference sequence). Deletions cut 5 bases from V and 0 bases from J, with 11 bases between. In DNA, the CDR3 is TGTGCCAGCAGTCGTGACAGGTACTCCTACGAGCAGTACTTC. It yields the protein CASSRDRYSYEQYF.

This clonotype has more than one count but fewer than ten. The rearrangement joins TRBV3-1 to TRBJ2-1; D is perhaps TRBD1 (6 bases). The germline CDR1 and CDR2 sequences are LGHDT and YNNKEL (reference sequence). The CDR3 covers 17 residues. V was clipped by 4 bases and J by 0 bases, with 16 bases between them. The CDR3 spells CASSPGQKNSSYNEQFF. CDR3 nucleotides: TGTGCCAGCAGCCCCGGACAGAAAAATAGCTCCTACAATGAGCAGTTCTTC.

There are a few counts of this clonotype. CDR3 amino acids: CASSLVAGEETQYF. Written as DNA, the CDR3 is TGTGCCAGCAGCTTAGTGGCAGGGGAAGAGACCCAGTACTTC. The rearrangement links TRBV7-9 to TRBJ2-5; D is possibly TRBD1 (6 bases). The CDR3 has 14 amino acids. Germline lookup yields CDR1 SEHNR and CDR2 FQNEAQ (reference sequence). V was clipped by 1 base and J by 3 bases, with 9 bases between them.

This chain joins TRBV6-2 or TRBV6-3 and TRBJ2-2; TRBD2 might be the D (6 bases). V was clipped by 2 bases and J by 7 bases, with 14 bases between them. Germline lookup yields CDR1 MNHEY and CDR2 SVGEGT. The CDR3 extends over 15 amino acids. CDR3 nucleotide sequence: TGTGCCAGCAGTTACACGTACCAGGGAGGCGGGGAGCTGTTTTTT. This translates into CASSYTYQGGGELFF.

The J gene is TRBJ2-7, the V gene TRBV6-5; maybe TRBD1 (7 bases). V gave up 2 bases and J gave up 3 bases, with 17 bases separating them. The CDR3 has 16 amino acids. Germline CDR1 MNHEY, CDR2 SVGAGI. CDR3 sequence reads: CASSYARVQGGYEQYV. CDR3 nucleotides: TGTGCCAGCAGTTACGCCCGGGTCCAGGGGGGCTACGAGCAGTACGTC.